These 3 T cell receptor beta chains originate from one sample sequenced in a study of glioma-infiltrating T cells after dendritic cell vaccination. TCRdb's copy holds only in-frame clones and misses some; the assay was immunoSEQ multiplex PCR. Of more than 60,000 clones listed, approximately 78% are singletons. The source material was blood, sampled before dendritic cell vaccination. Receptor source: a human donor with glioblastoma.

The CDR3 sequence is CASSSPGHLTYEQYF. The CDR3 coding sequence is TGTGCCAGCAGCTCCCCGGGACACCTAACCTACGAGCAGTACTTC. The chain employs TRBV5-4 and TRBJ2-7, with a possible D match to TRBD1 (6 bases). The V gene's germline CDR1 is SGHNT and CDR2 YYREEE (reference sequence). Between the trimmed V and J ends, which lost 3 bases and 2 bases, there was a span of 15 bases. This CDR3 comprises 15 residues.

In this sample, this clone turned up a few times. The chain is built from TRBV11-2 and TRBJ2-1, with a possible D match to TRBD2 (5 bases). CDR1 SGHAT and CDR2 FQNNGV come from the germline V gene. The CDR3 contains 16 residues. V was pared by 6 bases and J by 7 bases, with 22 bases between. The CDR3 protein is CASRTRERVSGNEQFF. Written as DNA, the CDR3 is TGTGCCAGCAGGACCAGAGAGAGGGTTTCCGGAAATGAGCAGTTCTTC.

The J gene is TRBJ2-1, the V gene TRBV10-2, with 9 bases matching TRBD2. V dropped 6 bases and J dropped 4; count of bases not matched to a gene: 4. CDR1 is WSHSY and CDR2 is SAAADI in the germline V gene. This CDR3 has 14 amino acids. CDR3 loop: CASSLAGRYNEQFF. CDR3 nucleotides: TGCGCCAGCAGCCTAGCGGGGCGGTACAATGAGCAGTTCTTC.